This T cell receptor (beta chain) was observed in a study of OX40 agonist ivuxolimab in advanced cancers. Across the study: Therapy given before enrollment (anti-PD-1, anti-PD-L1 or anti-CTLA-4) was allowed, and over 35% had some.

The assay was immunoSEQ multiplex PCR, and TCRdb's table has in-frame clones only and misses some. The repertoire consists of about 26,000 clones, with 83% occurring once and the leading ten covering roughly an eighth. As concerns this clone: Antigen: not known.

Blood got drawn at baseline, again on cycle 4 day 1, and then on cycle 7 day 1. V was shortened by 4 bases and J by 6 bases, with 6 bases between the two germline ends. The CDR3 is 11 residues long. Germline V CDR1 and CDR2: MNHEY, SMNVEV (reference sequence). Study-wide findings and caveats: CD8+ T cells were the subset that, on average, had more expanded clones than CD4+. At 0.1 to 3.0 mg/kg and by week 6, clonal expansion occurred in CD4+ and CD8+ blood T cells.

The sequence came from an adult with an advanced solid tumor such as melanoma, head and neck, liver or kidney cancer. V gene TRBV27 combines with J gene TRBJ1-2; the D gene is possibly TRBD1 (5 bases). This sample comprised CD4+ or CD8+ T cells sorted from blood, obtained in a trial of the OX40 agonist ivuxolimab. CDR3 region: CASSSGHGYTF. The CDR3 nucleotides read TGTGCCAGCAGTTCGGGACATGGCTACACCTTC.